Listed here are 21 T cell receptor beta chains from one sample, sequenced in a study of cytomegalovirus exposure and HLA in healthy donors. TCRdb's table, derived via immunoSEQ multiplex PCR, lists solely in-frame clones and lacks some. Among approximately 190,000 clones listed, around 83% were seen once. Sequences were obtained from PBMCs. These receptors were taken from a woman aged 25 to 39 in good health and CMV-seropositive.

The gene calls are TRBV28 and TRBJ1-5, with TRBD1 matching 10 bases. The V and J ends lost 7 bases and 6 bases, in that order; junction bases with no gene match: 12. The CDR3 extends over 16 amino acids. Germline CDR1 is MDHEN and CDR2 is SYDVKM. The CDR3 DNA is TGTGCCAGCACCAATCCGATGACAGGGGGCGGTCAGCCCCAGCATTTT. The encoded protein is CASTNPMTGGGQPQHF.

In nucleotides, the CDR3 is TGCAGCGTTTCATCAGGGGTCACTGAAGCTTTCTTT. It is translated as CSVSSGVTEAFF. This chain connects TRBV29-1 to TRBJ1-1; weak D call: TRBD1 (6 bases). Germline V CDR1 and CDR2: SQVTM, ANQGSEA. This CDR3 comprises 12 residues. The V and J ends lost 5 bases and 4 bases respectively, with 11 bases between them.

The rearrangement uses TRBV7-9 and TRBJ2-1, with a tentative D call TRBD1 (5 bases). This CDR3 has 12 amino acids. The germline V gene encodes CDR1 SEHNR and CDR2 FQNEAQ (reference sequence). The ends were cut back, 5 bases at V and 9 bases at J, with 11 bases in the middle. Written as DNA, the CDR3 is TGTGCCAGCAGCCCAAATCAGGGTGAGCAGTTCTTC. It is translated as CASSPNQGEQFF.

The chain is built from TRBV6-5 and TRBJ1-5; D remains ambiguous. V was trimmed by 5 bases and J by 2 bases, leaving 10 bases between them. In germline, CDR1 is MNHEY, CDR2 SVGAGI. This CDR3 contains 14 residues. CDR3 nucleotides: TGTGCCAGCAGTGAGGGAGGTGGCAATCAGCCCCAGCATTTT. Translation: CASSEGGGNQPQHF.

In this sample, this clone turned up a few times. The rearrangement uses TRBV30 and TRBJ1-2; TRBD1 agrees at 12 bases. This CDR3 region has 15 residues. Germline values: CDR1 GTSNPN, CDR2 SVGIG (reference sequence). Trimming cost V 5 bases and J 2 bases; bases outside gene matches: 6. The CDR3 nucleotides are TGTGCCTGGTCAACCGGGACAGGGGGCAACTATGGCTACACCTTC. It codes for CAWSTGTGGNYGYTF.

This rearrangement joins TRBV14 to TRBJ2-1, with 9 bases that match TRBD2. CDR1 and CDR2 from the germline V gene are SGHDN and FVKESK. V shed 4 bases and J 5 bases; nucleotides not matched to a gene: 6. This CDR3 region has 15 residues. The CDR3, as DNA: TGTGCCAGCAGCCTGGGACTAGCTAAGAACAATGAGCAGTTCTTC. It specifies CASSLGLAKNNEQFF. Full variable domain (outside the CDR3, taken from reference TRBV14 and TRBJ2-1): EAGVTQFPSHSVIEKGQTVTLRCDPISGHDNLYWYRRVMGKEIKFLLHFVKESKQDESGMPNNRFLAERTGGTYSTLKVQPAELEDSGVYFCASSLGLAKNNEQFFGPGTRLTVL.

This CDR3 reads CAISESGEANEKLFF. The DNA of the CDR3 is TGTGCCATCAGTGAGTCGGGAGAGGCTAATGAAAAACTGTTTTTT. This sequence joins TRBV10-3 and TRBJ1-4; no reliable D call. Germline CDR1 reads ENHRY; CDR2 reads SYGVKD. The CDR3 has 15 amino acids. Between the trimmed V and J ends, which lost 0 bases and 3 bases, there was a span of 8 bases.

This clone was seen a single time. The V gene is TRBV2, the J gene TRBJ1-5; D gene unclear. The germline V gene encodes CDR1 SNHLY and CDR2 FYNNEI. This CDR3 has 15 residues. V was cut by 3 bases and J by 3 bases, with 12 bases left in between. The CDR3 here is CASSEEALFNQPQHF. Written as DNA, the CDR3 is TGTGCCAGCAGTGAGGAGGCCCTATTCAATCAGCCCCAGCATTTT.

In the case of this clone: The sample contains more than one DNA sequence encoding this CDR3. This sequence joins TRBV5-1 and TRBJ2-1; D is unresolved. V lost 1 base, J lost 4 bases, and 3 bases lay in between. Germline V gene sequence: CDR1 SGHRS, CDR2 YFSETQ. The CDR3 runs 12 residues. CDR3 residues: CASSLLYNEQFF. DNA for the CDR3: TGCGCCAGCAGCTTGCTTTACAATGAGCAGTTCTTC.

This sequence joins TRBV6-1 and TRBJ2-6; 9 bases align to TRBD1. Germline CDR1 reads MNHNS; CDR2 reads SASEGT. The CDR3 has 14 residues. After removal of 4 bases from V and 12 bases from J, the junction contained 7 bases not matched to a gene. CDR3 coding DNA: TGTGCCAGCAGTGCCAGGGACAGGGAGGTCGTCCTGACTTTC. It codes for CASSARDREVVLTF.

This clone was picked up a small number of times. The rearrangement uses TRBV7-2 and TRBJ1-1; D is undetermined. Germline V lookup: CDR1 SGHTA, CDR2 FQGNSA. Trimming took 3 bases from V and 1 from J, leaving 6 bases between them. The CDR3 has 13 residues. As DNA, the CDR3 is TGTGCCAGCAGCTTTGGAGCGAACACTGAAGCTTTCTTT. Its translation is CASSFGANTEAFF. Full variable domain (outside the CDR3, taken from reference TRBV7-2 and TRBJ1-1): GAGVSQSPSNKVTEKGKDVELRCDPISGHTALYWYRQSLGQGLEFLIYFQGNSAPDKSGLPSDRFSAERTGGSVSTLTIQRTQQEDSAVYLCASSFGANTEAFFGQGTRLTVV.

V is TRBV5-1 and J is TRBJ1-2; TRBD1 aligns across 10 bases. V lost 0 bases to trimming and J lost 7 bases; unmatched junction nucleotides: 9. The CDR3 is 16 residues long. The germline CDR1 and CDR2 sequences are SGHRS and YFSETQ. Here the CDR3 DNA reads TGCGCCAGCAGCTTGGAGCCGGACAGGGGGAGGTCTGGCTACACCTTC. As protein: CASSLEPDRGRSGYTF.

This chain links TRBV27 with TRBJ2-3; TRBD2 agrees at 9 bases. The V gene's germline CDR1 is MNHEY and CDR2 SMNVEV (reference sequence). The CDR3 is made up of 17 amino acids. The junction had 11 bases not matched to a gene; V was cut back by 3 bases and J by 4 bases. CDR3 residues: CASSLASGTFHPDTQYF. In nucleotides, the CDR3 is TGTGCCAGCAGTTTGGCTAGCGGGACGTTTCACCCAGATACGCAGTATTTT.

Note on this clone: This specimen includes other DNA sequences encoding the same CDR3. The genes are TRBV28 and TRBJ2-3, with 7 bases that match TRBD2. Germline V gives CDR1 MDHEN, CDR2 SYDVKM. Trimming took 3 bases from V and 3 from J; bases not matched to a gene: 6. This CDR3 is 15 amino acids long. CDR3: CASSLPSGVTDTQYF. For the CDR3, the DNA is TGTGCCAGCAGTTTGCCCAGCGGGGTAACAGATACGCAGTATTTT. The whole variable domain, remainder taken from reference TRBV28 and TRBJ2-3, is DVKVTQSSRYLVKRTGEKVFLECVQDMDHENMFWYRQDPGLGLRLIYFSYDVKMKEKGDIPEGYSVSREKKERFSLILESASTNQTSMYLCASSLPSGVTDTQYFGPGTRLTVL.

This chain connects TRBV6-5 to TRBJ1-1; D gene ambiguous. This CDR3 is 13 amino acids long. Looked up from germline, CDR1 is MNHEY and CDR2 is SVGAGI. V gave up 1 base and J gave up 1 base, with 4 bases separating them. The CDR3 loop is CASSYLENTEAFF. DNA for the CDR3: TGTGCCAGCAGTTACTTAGAGAACACTGAAGCTTTCTTT.

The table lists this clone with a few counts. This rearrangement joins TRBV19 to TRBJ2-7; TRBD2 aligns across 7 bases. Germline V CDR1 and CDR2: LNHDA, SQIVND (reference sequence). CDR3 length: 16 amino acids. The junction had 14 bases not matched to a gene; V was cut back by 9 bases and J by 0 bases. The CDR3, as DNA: TGTGCCAGCTCCCTAGCGGCCACAGCCCTCTCCTACGAGCAGTACTTC. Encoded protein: CASSLAATALSYEQYF.

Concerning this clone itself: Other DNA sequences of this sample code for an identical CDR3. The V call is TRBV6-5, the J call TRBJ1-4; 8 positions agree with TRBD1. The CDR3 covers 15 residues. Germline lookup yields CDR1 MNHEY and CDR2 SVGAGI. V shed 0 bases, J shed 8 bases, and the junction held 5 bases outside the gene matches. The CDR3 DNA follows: TGTGCCAGCAGTTACTCCGGACAGGGTGGCGAAAAACTGTTTTTT. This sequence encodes CASSYSGQGGEKLFF.

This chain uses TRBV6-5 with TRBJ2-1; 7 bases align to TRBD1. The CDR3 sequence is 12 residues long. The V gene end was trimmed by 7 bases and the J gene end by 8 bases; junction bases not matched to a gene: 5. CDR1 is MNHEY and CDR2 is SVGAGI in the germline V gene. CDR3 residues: CASKKGAYEQFF. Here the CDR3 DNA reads TGTGCCAGCAAGAAGGGGGCCTATGAGCAGTTCTTC.

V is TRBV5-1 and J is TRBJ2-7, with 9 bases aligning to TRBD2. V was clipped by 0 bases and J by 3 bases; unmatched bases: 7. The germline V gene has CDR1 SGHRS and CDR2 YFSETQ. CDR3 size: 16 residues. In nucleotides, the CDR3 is TGCGCCAGCAGCTTGGACTCTAGCGGGATTTTCTACGAGCAGTACTTC. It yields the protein CASSLDSSGIFYEQYF.

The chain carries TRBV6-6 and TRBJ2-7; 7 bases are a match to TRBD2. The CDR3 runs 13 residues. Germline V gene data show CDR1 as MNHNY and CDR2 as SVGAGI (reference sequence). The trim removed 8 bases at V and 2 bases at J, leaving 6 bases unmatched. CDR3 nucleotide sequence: TGTGCCAGCGGACCGGGACTAACCTACGAGCAGTACTTC. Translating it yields CASGPGLTYEQYF.

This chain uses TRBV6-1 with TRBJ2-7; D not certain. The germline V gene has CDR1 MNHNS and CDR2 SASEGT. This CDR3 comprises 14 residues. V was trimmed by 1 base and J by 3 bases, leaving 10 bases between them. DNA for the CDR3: TGTGCCAGCAGTGAAGGACCGAACTACTACGAGCAGTACTTC. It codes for CASSEGPNYYEQYF.